The text below deals with one TCR beta chain. The data were obtained in a study of cytomegalovirus exposure and HLA in healthy donors. A multiplex PCR was run with 60 Vbeta primers and 13 Jbeta primers. Sequencing was performed with immunoSEQ multiplex PCR; in TCRdb, only in-frame clones are kept and a portion is missing. The repertoire has about 170,000 clones, about 79% of them found once; the top ten carry 0.75% to 0.8%. Sample: PBMCs. The receptor was isolated from a female donor in good health and CMV-seronegative.

CDR3 bases: TGTGCCAGCAGCCCCCTGGCTCCTGTAAATACGCAGTATTTT. Protein product: CASSPLAPVNTQYF. The chain recombines TRBV6-1 with TRBJ2-3; D remains unclear. The germline V gene has CDR1 MNHNS and CDR2 SASEGT. The CDR3 sequence is 14 residues long. Trimming removed 6 bases at V and 7 bases at J, with 17 bases between.